This is a list of T cell receptor beta chains from one sample in a study of control samples from healthy donors and cancer patients. TCRdb keeps only in-frame clones here, not all; method: immunoSEQ multiplex PCR. The top ten clones hold more than 10% of a sample with fewer than 200,000 clones, about 90% of them seen once. Specimen: blood. The receptors come from a man younger than 40 in good health. CDR3s include the opening cysteine and the closing phenylalanine or tryptophan. D genes are given only for firm matches.

J | V | D | CDR3 | DNA
TRBJ2-6 | TRBV6-6 | - | CASSPGVSGANVLTF | TGTGCCAGCAGTCCTGGGGTCTCTGGGGCCAACGTCCTGACTTTC
TRBJ2-1 | TRBV10-3 | - | CAISELNEQFF | TGTGCCATCAGTGAGTTAAATGAGCAGTTCTTC
TRBJ1-2 | TRBV27 | TRBD1 | CASRRDSFYGYTF | TGTGCCAGCAGAAGGGACAGCTTCTATGGCTACACCTTC
TRBJ2-7 | TRBV4-3 | TRBD1 | CASSQSTGQGVPYEQYF | TGCGCCAGCAGCCAATCTACCGGACAGGGAGTCCCCTACGAGCAGTACTTC
TRBJ2-1 | TRBV7-9 | - | CASSHGLAGRNLGQFF | TGTGCCAGCAGCCACGGACTCGCGGGGAGAAATTTAGGGCAGTTCTTC
TRBJ2-2 | TRBV28 | TRBD1 | CASRLQGGVGELFF | TGTGCCAGCAGACTCCAAGGGGGCGTAGGGGAGCTGTTTTTT
TRBJ2-2 | TRBV9 | - | CASSVGQGRNTGELFF | TGTGCCAGCAGCGTAGGCCAGGGAAGAAACACCGGGGAGCTGTTTTTT
TRBJ1-4 | TRBV3-1/TRBV3-2 | - | CASSQDISGGGEKLFF | TGTGCCAGCAGCCAAGATATTTCCGGGGGCGGTGAAAAACTGTTTTTT
TRBJ1-2 | TRBV4-1 | - | CASSLNTGVTF | TGCGCCAGCAGCCTTAATACGGGGGTAACCTTC
TRBJ2-5 | TRBV5-1 | - | CASSLRGGKEETQYF | TGCGCCAGCAGCTTGCGGGGTGGGAAAGAAGAGACCCAGTACTTC
TRBJ2-1 | TRBV11-2 | - | CASSPGAARFF | TGTGCCAGCAGCCCCGGCGCCGCGCGGTTCTTC
TRBJ2-4 | TRBV7-8 | TRBD1 | CASSPIVGQGMVKAKNIQYF | TGTGCCAGCAGCCCCATCGTGGGACAGGGAATGGTAAAAGCCAAAAACATTCAGTACTTC
TRBJ2-3 | TRBV9 | - | CASSAQGGATNGADTQYF | TGTGCCAGCAGCGCGCAGGGGGGAGCCACGAACGGGGCAGATACGCAGTATTTT
TRBJ1-5 | TRBV7-2 | - | CASSFGTVGNQPQHF | TGTGCCAGCAGCTTCGGGACCGTCGGCAATCAGCCCCAGCATTTT
TRBJ1-4 | TRBV27 | - | CASRGYSGKLFF | TGTGCCAGCAGAGGCTACAGCGGAAAACTGTTTTTT
TRBJ1-1 | TRBV14 | - | CASSTRTPRMNTEAFF | TGTGCCAGCAGCACAAGGACCCCACGGATGAACACTGAAGCTTTCTTT
TRBJ2-1 | TRBV3-1/TRBV3-2 | - | CASSLFQDNEQFF | TGTGCCAGCAGCCTATTCCAAGACAATGAGCAGTTCTTC
TRBJ2-3 | TRBV7-9 | TRBD2 | CASSLWGLEKIDTQYF | TGTGCCAGCAGCTTATGGGGACTAGAAAAAATAGATACGCAGTATTTT
TRBJ2-1 | TRBV15 | - | CATRGSSYNEQFF | TGTGCCACCAGGGGAAGCTCCTACAATGAGCAGTTCTTC
TRBJ1-1 | TRBV9 | TRBD1 | CASSSPGTGNTEAFF | TGTGCCAGCAGCTCTCCCGGGACAGGGAACACTGAAGCTTTCTTT
TRBJ1-3 | TRBV5-6 | TRBD1 | CASSFGTVSGNTIYF | TGTGCCAGCAGCTTCGGGACAGTCTCTGGAAACACCATATATTTT
TRBJ1-2 | TRBV24-1 | TRBD1 | CATSDGQGDLRDGYTF | TGTGCCACCAGTGACGGACAGGGAGATCTCAGGGATGGCTACACCTTC
TRBJ1-2 | TRBV29-1 | - | CSVSRPEGYTF | TGCAGCGTTTCCCGACCGGAGGGCTACACCTTC
TRBJ1-1 | TRBV5-1 | - | CASSWRTNLAEAFF | TGCGCCAGCAGCTGGAGGACGAACTTGGCTGAAGCTTTCTTT